These 18 T cell receptor beta chains share one sample of origin, sequenced in a study of shared clonotypes between healthy human individuals. TCRdb keeps only in-frame clones here, not all; method: immunoSEQ multiplex PCR. The sample holds 1,500,000 or so clones, around 97% seen once. The sequenced sample consisted of naive CD4+ T cells sorted from blood. As to subset: CD45RA+ positively selected. These TCRs come from a man aged 25-45 years in good health.

The chain is built from TRBV4-3 and TRBJ1-4; the D gene is possibly TRBD1 (5 bases). Trimming left V 3 bases short and J 3 bases short, with 11 bases between. The germline CDR1 and CDR2 sequences are LGHNA and YSLEER. CDR3 length: 15 amino acids. The CDR3 bases are TGCGCCAGCAGCCAGGAAGGGGCTGCTAATGAAAAACTGTTTTTT. Residues: CASSQEGAANEKLFF.

This sequence joins TRBV10-3 and TRBJ2-7, with TRBD2 as a possible D gene (6 bases). V was shortened by 0 bases and J by 3 bases, with 12 bases between the two germline ends. From germline, CDR1 is ENHRY and CDR2 SYGVKD. This CDR3 spans 15 amino acids. The CDR3 DNA reads as TGTGCCATCAGTGAGTCGCAGGATAGCGGCTACGAGCAGTACTTC. Its translation is CAISESQDSGYEQYF.

CDR3 loop: CASSTHGQGQYF. CDR3 in DNA: TGTGCCAGCAGCACCCACGGACAGGGGCAGTACTTC. V is TRBV9 and J is TRBJ2-7; TRBD1 matches at 8 bases. The V gene end was trimmed by 4 bases and the J gene end by 9 bases; junction bases not matched to a gene: 6. This CDR3 has 12 residues. Germline lookup yields CDR1 SGDLS and CDR2 YYNGEE.

V is TRBV7-9 and J is TRBJ1-6; D not certain. This CDR3 contains 17 residues. Trimming pared 5 bases from V and 3 bases from J, leaving 17 bases between. Germline assignment: CDR1 SEHNR and CDR2 FQNEAQ (reference sequence). The CDR3 coding sequence is TGTGCCAGCAGCCTAGGGCCCTTCGGGCGCTATAATTCACCCCTCCACTTT. Protein sequence: CASSLGPFGRYNSPLHF.

With respect to this clone: In the same sample, other DNA sequences code for this CDR3. This chain links TRBV20-1 with TRBJ2-3, with D uncertain. From germline, CDR1 is DFQATT and CDR2 SNEGSKA (reference sequence). Trimming left V 5 bases short and J 6 bases short, with 6 bases between. The CDR3 is 10 residues long. The CDR3 DNA follows: TGCAGTGCTCGTGGGGATACGCAGTATTTT. It encodes CSARGDTQYF.

This chain links TRBV2 with TRBJ2-2; D tentatively fits TRBD1 or TRBD2 (5 bases each). V dropped 4 bases and J dropped 7 bases, with 16 bases sitting between them. The CDR3 length is 15 residues. The V gene's germline CDR1 is SNHLY and CDR2 FYNNEI. The CDR3 DNA follows: TGTGCCAGCAGTGGGAGGCAGGGTCCGAACGGGGAGCTGTTTTTT. Its translation is CASSGRQGPNGELFF.

The chain employs TRBV11-2 and TRBJ2-1, with TRBD1 identical over 7 bases. J gave up 4 bases and V 1 base, and 10 bases lay outside the gene matches. CDR3 length: 17 amino acids. CDR1 and CDR2 (germline): SGHAT, FQNNGV. The CDR3 DNA reads as TGTGCCAGCAGCTTAGGCCCCGACAGGGCGAAATACAATGAGCAGTTCTTC. Protein product: CASSLGPDRAKYNEQFF.

The V call is TRBV29-1, the J call TRBJ2-1; possible D gene TRBD1, 5 bases. The CDR3 covers 14 residues. Germline values: CDR1 SQVTM, CDR2 ANQGSEA. Trimming shortened V by 0 bases and J by 12 bases, and 18 bases separated the two germline ends. CDR3 protein: CSVEDRDRRIGQFF. CDR3 in DNA: TGCAGCGTTGAAGACAGGGATCGCCGGATAGGGCAGTTCTTC.

The chain has TRBV19 and TRBJ1-1, with D possibly being TRBD1 (6 bases). Germline CDR1 is LNHDA and CDR2 is SQIVND (reference sequence). V lost 5 bases and J lost 1, with 14 bases in between. There are 15 residues in the CDR3. The CDR3 protein is CASSGSGARNTEAFF. CDR3 coding DNA: TGTGCCAGTAGTGGGTCGGGGGCGAGGAACACTGAAGCTTTCTTT.

The chain couples TRBV5-1 to TRBJ1-2; D remains ambiguous. Germline loops: CDR1 SGHRS, CDR2 YFSETQ. V shed 1 base and J shed 0 bases, with 13 bases lying between them. This CDR3 is 16 amino acids long. CDR3 amino acids: CASSLYDGISNYGYTF. The CDR3 region has the DNA TGCGCCAGCAGCTTGTACGACGGAATATCTAACTATGGCTACACCTTC.

The chain is built from TRBV19 and TRBJ1-5; no clear D. The V gene's germline CDR1 is LNHDA and CDR2 SQIVND (reference sequence). The V and J ends lost 1 base and 6 bases respectively, with 7 bases between them. CDR3 length: 13 residues. The CDR3 coding sequence is TGTGCCAGTAGTATAGGATTAATTCAGCCCCAGCATTTT. It translates to CASSIGLIQPQHF. The full variable domain, completed using reference TRBV19 and TRBJ1-5, is DGGITQSPKYLFRKEGQNVTLSCEQNLNHDAMYWYRQDPGQGLRLIYYSQIVNDFQKGDIAEGYSVSREKKESFPLTVTSAQKNPTAFYLCASSIGLIQPQHFGDGTRLSIL.

The chain combines TRBV11-1 with TRBJ2-1; the D gene is possibly TRBD2 (5 bases). The CDR3 has 12 residues. Germline loops: CDR1 SGHAT, CDR2 FQDESV (reference sequence). Trimming took 2 bases from V and 10 from J, leaving 9 bases between them. DNA of the CDR3: TGTGCCAGCAGCTTAAGACGGGGAGAGCAGTTCTTC. It codes for CASSLRRGEQFF.

The DNA of the CDR3 is TGTGCCAGCTCACCCCCGGGACAACACTCTGGAAACACCATATATTTT. Translation: CASSPPGQHSGNTIYF. V is TRBV18 and J is TRBJ1-3, with D tentatively TRBD1 (6 bases). CDR1 and CDR2 from the germline V gene are KGHSH and LQKENI. CDR3 length: 16 amino acids. V was pared by 3 bases and J by 0 bases, with 12 bases between. The whole variable domain, remainder taken from reference TRBV18 and TRBJ1-3, is NAGVMQNPRHLVRRRGQEARLRCSPMKGHSHVYWYRQLPEEGLKFMVYLQKENIIDESGMPKERFSAEFPKEGPSILRIQQVVRGDSAAYFCASSPPGQHSGNTIYFGEGSWLTVV.

In DNA form, the CDR3 reads TGTGCCAGCAGCTTACAAGGGTCTGGGGCCAACGTCCTGACTTTC. Protein product: CASSLQGSGANVLTF. V gene TRBV11-2 combines with J gene TRBJ2-6; D gene uncertain. Germline CDR1 and CDR2: SGHAT and FQNNGV. The CDR3 extends over 15 amino acids. The V end was cut by 2 bases, the J end by 1 base, with 6 bases between.

The V call is TRBV28, the J call TRBJ2-1; 12 bases are shared with TRBD2. The CDR3 has 23 residues. Germline V gene sequence: CDR1 MDHEN, CDR2 SYDVKM. The junction had 27 bases not matched to a gene; V was cut back by 5 bases and J by 4 bases. Written as DNA, the CDR3 is TGTGCCAGCAGTGGGCAGGGAGGTAACACTAGCGGGAGGATACCAATAATATACAATGAGCAGTTCTTC. As protein: CASSGQGGNTSGRIPIIYNEQFF.

J is TRBJ2-7 and V is TRBV27; D is perhaps TRBD2 (5 bases). Per germline, CDR1 MNHEY and CDR2 SMNVEV (reference sequence). The CDR3 has 14 residues. V lost 8 bases and J lost 0, with 14 bases in between. The CDR3 sequence: CASGNSSFSYEQYF. CDR3 coding DNA: TGTGCCAGCGGGAATTCTAGCTTCTCCTACGAGCAGTACTTC.

The chain combines TRBV5-1 with TRBJ1-3, with 8 positions matching TRBD1. From germline, CDR1 is SGHRS and CDR2 YFSETQ. J gave up 6 bases and V 4 bases, and 6 bases lay outside the gene matches. The CDR3 loop spans 14 amino acids. For the CDR3, the DNA is TGCGCCAGCAGCCCAGGGGGCCTCGTAAACACCATATATTTT. Protein product: CASSPGGLVNTIYF.

J is TRBJ1-2 and V is TRBV9, with D maybe TRBD1 (6 bases). This CDR3 contains 15 residues. Germline-derived CDR1 and CDR2 are SGDLS and YYNGEE. V was cut by 3 bases and J by 3 bases, with 15 bases left in between. CDR3 residues: CASSEPRGAYYGYTF. The DNA of the CDR3 is TGTGCCAGCAGCGAGCCCCGGGGGGCGTACTATGGCTACACCTTC.